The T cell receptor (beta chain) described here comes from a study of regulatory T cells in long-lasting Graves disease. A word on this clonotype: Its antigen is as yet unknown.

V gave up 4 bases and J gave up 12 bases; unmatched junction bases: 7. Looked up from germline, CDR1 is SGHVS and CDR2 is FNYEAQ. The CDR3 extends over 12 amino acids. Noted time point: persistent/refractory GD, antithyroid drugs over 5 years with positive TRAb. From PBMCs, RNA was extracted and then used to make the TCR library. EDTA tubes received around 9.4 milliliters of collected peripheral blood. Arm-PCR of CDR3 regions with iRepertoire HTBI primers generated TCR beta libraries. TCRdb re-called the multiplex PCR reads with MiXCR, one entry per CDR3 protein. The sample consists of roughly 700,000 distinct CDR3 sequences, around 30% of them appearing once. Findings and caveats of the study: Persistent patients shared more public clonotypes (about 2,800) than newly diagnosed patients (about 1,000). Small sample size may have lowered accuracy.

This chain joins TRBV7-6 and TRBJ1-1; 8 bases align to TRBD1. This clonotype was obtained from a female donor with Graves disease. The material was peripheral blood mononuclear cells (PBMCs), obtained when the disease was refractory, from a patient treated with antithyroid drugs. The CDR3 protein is CASSSYRGATFF. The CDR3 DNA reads TGTGCCAGCAGCTCTTACAGGGGGGCGACTTTCTTT. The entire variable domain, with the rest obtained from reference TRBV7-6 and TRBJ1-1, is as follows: GAGVSQSPRYKVTKRGQDVALRCDPISGHVSLYWYRQALGQGPEFLTYFNYEAQQDKSGLPNDRFSAERPEGSISTLTIQRTEQRDSAMYRCASSSYRGATFFGQGTRLTVV.